A single T cell receptor (beta chain) is shown here with its context. Profiled with immunoSEQ multiplex PCR; TCRdb holds only in-frame clones, not every one. The table includes over 20,000 clones, approximately 86% detected once. The germline gives CDR1 SGHRS, CDR2 YFSETQ. V lost 0 bases and J 6 bases, leaving 10 bases between the germline ends. This CDR3 is 15 amino acids long. These data come from a study of T cell changes during pregnancy in multiple sclerosis. This chain connects TRBV5-1 to TRBJ1-6, with D perhaps matching TRBD1 (6 bases). This sample comprised CD4+ T cells from peripheral blood mononuclear cells, obtained in the first trimester of pregnancy. The source is a female donor in good health, enrolled as a control in a pregnancy study. CDR3 residues: CASSLEGTRNSPLHF. CDR3 DNA: TGCGCCAGCAGCTTGGAAGGGACACGTAATTCACCCCTCCACTTT.